These 27 T cell receptor beta chains share one sample of origin, sequenced in a study of blood T cell repertoires in COVID-19. Sequencing was performed with immunoSEQ multiplex PCR; in TCRdb, only in-frame clones are kept and a portion is missing. The sample shows more than 110,000 clones, about four fifths of them seen only once. The source material was peripheral blood. The source is a human donor in a cohort sampled during active COVID-19.

This chain connects TRBV19 to TRBJ2-1, with a possible D match to TRBD1 (6 bases). CDR1 is LNHDA and CDR2 is SQIVND in the germline V gene (reference sequence). CDR3 length: 14 residues. With 4 bases removed from V and 4 bases from J, the gap between germline ends came to 11 bases. CDR3 amino acids: CASSTHRVYNEQFF. CDR3 DNA: TGTGCCAGTAGTACTCACAGGGTATACAATGAGCAGTTCTTC.

The rearrangement uses TRBV11-2 and TRBJ1-5, with a possible D match to TRBD1 (5 bases). V was clipped by 2 bases and J by 8 bases, with 16 bases between them. The germline gives CDR1 SGHAT, CDR2 FQNNGV. This CDR3 spans 15 amino acids. CDR3 DNA sequence: TGTGCCAGCAGCTTAAATCAGGGAACGTCTGAGCCCCAGCATTTT. This codes for CASSLNQGTSEPQHF.

This sequence joins TRBV6-1 and TRBJ1-1; 7 positions agree with TRBD1. The CDR3 is 13 amino acids. J gave up 4 bases and V 3 bases, and 2 bases lay outside the gene matches. Germline V gene data show CDR1 as MNHNS and CDR2 as SASEGT. For the CDR3, the DNA is TGTGCCAGCAGTGACCCAGGGGGCACTGAAGCTTTCTTT. It encodes CASSDPGGTEAFF.

This chain connects TRBV27 to TRBJ1-4; D gene uncertain. V was pared by 4 bases and J by 0 bases, with 9 bases between. Germline V gene data show CDR1 as MNHEY and CDR2 as SMNVEV (reference sequence). This CDR3 is built from 15 residues. The CDR3 coding sequence is TGTGCCAGCAGTTCACCGGGAGCAACTAATGAAAAACTGTTTTTT. It encodes CASSSPGATNEKLFF. The full variable domain, with the rest looked up from reference TRBV27 and TRBJ1-4, is EAQVTQNPRYLITVTGKKLTVTCSQNMNHEYMSWYRQDPGLGLRQIYYSMNVEVTDKGDVPEGYKVSRKEKRNFPLILESPSPNQTSLYFCASSSPGATNEKLFFGSGTQLSVL.

The chain combines TRBV10-3 with TRBJ2-3; TRBD1 matches at 7 bases. Germline values: CDR1 ENHRY, CDR2 SYGVKD. The CDR3 spans 15 residues. The V segment lost 2 bases and the J segment 2 bases; nucleotides outside the gene matches: 4. The CDR3: CAISEPGTATDTQYF. CDR3 coding DNA: TGTGCCATCAGTGAGCCGGGGACAGCCACAGATACGCAGTATTTT.

The V call is TRBV7-9, the J call TRBJ2-7; TRBD1 might be the D (5 bases). The CDR3 sequence is 13 residues long. Germline V gene sequence: CDR1 SEHNR, CDR2 FQNEAQ (reference sequence). Trimming removed 5 bases from V and 3 bases from J, with 11 bases in between. Written as DNA, the CDR3 is TGTGCCAGCAGCCCCACGACAGTCTACGAGCAGTACTTC. This translates into CASSPTTVYEQYF. The full variable domain, completed using reference TRBV7-9 and TRBJ2-7, is DTGVSQNPRHKITKRGQNVTFRCDPISEHNRLYWYRQTLGQGPEFLTYFQNEAQLEKSRLLSDRFSAERPKGSFSTLEIQRTEQGDSAMYLCASSPTTVYEQYFGPGTRLTVT.

Comment on this clone: Because the CDR3's place on the DNA is in doubt, the DNA is left out and the CDR3 is given as listed by TCRdb. The chain combines TRBV5-4 with TRBJ1-1. CDR1 is SGHNT, CDR2 YYREEE, per germline (reference sequence). The CDR3 adds up to 15 amino acids, both ends counted. CDR3: CASSFGPGGDTEAFF.

J is TRBJ1-2 and V is TRBV7-2; TRBD1 aligns across 7 bases. The germline V gene encodes CDR1 SGHTA and CDR2 FQGNSA. The J segment lost 4 bases and the V segment lost 5 bases, leaving 7 bases of the junction unmatched. The CDR3 runs to 14 residues. CDR3 sequence reads: CASSRDSPVYGYTF. CDR3 DNA sequence: TGTGCCAGCAGCCGGGACAGCCCTGTCTATGGCTACACCTTC.

This clone was counted only a few times. This chain connects TRBV18 to TRBJ1-4, with TRBD1 matching over 8 bases. J was trimmed by 5 bases and V by 5 bases; bases with no gene match: 19. The CDR3 consists of 19 residues. The germline V gene encodes CDR1 KGHSH and CDR2 LQKENI. DNA of the CDR3: TGTGCCAGCTCATCGCCGGGACAGGTGACGGTAATAGGCAATGAAAAACTGTTTTTT. Protein sequence: CASSSPGQVTVIGNEKLFF.

The genes are TRBV24-1 and TRBJ2-3; possible D gene TRBD2, 6 bases. The CDR3 has 17 residues. The germline CDR1 and CDR2 sequences are KGHDR and SFDVKD. Trimming removed 1 base from V and 3 bases from J, with 16 bases in between. For the CDR3, the DNA is TGTGCCACCAGTGATTTAGGTCGCGGGGCGCAGACAGATACGCAGTATTTT. Residues: CATSDLGRGAQTDTQYF.

This clone has just a few counts. The chain links TRBV15 to TRBJ2-7; 7 nucleotides align to TRBD2. Germline-derived CDR1 and CDR2 are LNHNV and YYDKDF (reference sequence). This CDR3 is 15 amino acids long. Losses at the gene ends were 6 bases for V and 0 bases for J; bases not matched to a gene: 8. CDR3 residues: CATSQGRGGSYEQYF. The CDR3 region has the DNA TGTGCCACCAGTCAGGGCCGCGGGGGCTCCTACGAGCAGTACTTC.

V gene TRBV6-5 combines with J gene TRBJ2-7, with D maybe TRBD2 (6 bases). The CDR3 totals 15 residues. Per germline, CDR1 MNHEY and CDR2 SVGAGI. The V end was cut by 6 bases, the J end by 2 bases, with 17 bases between. The CDR3 spells CASSPMGGGTYEQYF. Here the CDR3 DNA reads TGTGCCAGCAGCCCCATGGGGGGAGGTACCTACGAGCAGTACTTC.

The chain couples TRBV2 to TRBJ1-2; TRBD1 matches 9 bases. CDR1 is SNHLY and CDR2 is FYNNEI in the germline V gene. Germline trimming cut 6 bases from V and 11 bases from J; bases unmatched to any gene: 10. This CDR3 has 13 amino acids. CDR3 protein: CASSTGQGGFYTF. The CDR3 nucleotides read TGTGCCAGCAGCACGGGACAGGGAGGATTTTACACCTTC.

This chain links TRBV5-4 with TRBJ2-5, with D perhaps TRBD1 (6 bases). This CDR3 is built from 14 residues. Germline lookup yields CDR1 SGHNT and CDR2 YYREEE (reference sequence). The germline V and J ends were trimmed by 4 bases and 3 bases, with 13 bases remaining between them. CDR3 DNA sequence: TGTGCCAGCAGCCTGGCCGGACAGAAAGAGACCCAGTACTTC. It is translated as CASSLAGQKETQYF.

This chain connects TRBV7-3 to TRBJ2-3, with D tentatively TRBD1 (5 bases). The V end was cut by 1 base, the J end by 1 base, with 12 bases between. Germline CDR1 SGHTA, CDR2 FQGTGA. The CDR3 is 16 residues long. The CDR3 DNA reads TGTGCCAGCAGCTTAATCTCGGGCAGGGGCACAGATACGCAGTATTTT. This translates into CASSLISGRGTDTQYF.

The genes are TRBV6-1 and TRBJ2-7, with TRBD1 identical over 12 bases. Germline CDR1 is MNHNS and CDR2 is SASEGT. The CDR3 sequence is 16 residues long. Losses at the gene ends were 3 bases for V and 0 bases for J; bases not matched to a gene: 3. CDR3 loop: CASSEGQGAPSYEQYF. CDR3 DNA: TGTGCCAGCAGTGAGGGACAGGGGGCGCCCTCCTACGAGCAGTACTTC.

The rearrangement links TRBV3-1 (or the pseudogene TRBV3-2) to TRBJ1-4; 9 nucleotides match TRBD1. The CDR3 has 17 amino acids. CDR1 is LGHDT and CDR2 is YNNKEL in the germline V gene (reference sequence). J lost 8 bases, V lost 1 base, and 11 bases had no gene match. CDR3 sequence (DNA): TGTGCCAGCAGCCAAGTGACACTAATAGGACAGGGGGAAAAACTGTTTTTT. It encodes CASSQVTLIGQGEKLFF.

This chain connects TRBV3-1 (or the pseudogene TRBV3-2) to TRBJ2-1; TRBD2 matches 8 bases. CDR1 LGHDT and CDR2 YNNKEL come from the germline V gene (reference sequence). The V gene end was trimmed by 1 base and the J gene end by 4 bases; junction bases not matched to a gene: 3. The CDR3 loop spans 15 amino acids. The CDR3 region has the DNA TGTGCCAGCAGCCAAGTAACGGGGGGGTACAATGAGCAGTTCTTC. The encoded protein is CASSQVTGGYNEQFF.

This clone has only a few counts. The rearrangement joins TRBV19 to TRBJ2-3, with a tentative D call TRBD2 (7 bases). Trimming pared 3 bases from V and 3 bases from J, leaving 22 bases between. The germline gives CDR1 LNHDA, CDR2 SQIVND (reference sequence). The CDR3 spans 18 residues. The CDR3: CASSMRGGAPLGTDTQYF. CDR3 in DNA: TGTGCCAGTAGTATGAGAGGGGGGGCTCCCTTGGGTACAGATACGCAGTATTTT.

The rearrangement links TRBV4-2 to TRBJ2-3; 10 nucleotides agree with TRBD2. The CDR3 consists of 17 residues. Germline V gene data show CDR1 as LGHNA and CDR2 as YNFKEQ. Trimming removed 1 base from V and 4 bases from J; junction bases left unmatched: 8. The CDR3 reads CASSQARSGGAPDTQYF. CDR3 DNA: TGTGCCAGCAGCCAAGCCCGGAGCGGGGGGGCGCCAGATACGCAGTATTTT.

The rearrangement links TRBV7-9 to TRBJ2-1, with D perhaps TRBD1 (6 bases). CDR3 size: 14 residues. Germline assignment: CDR1 SEHNR and CDR2 FQNEAQ (reference sequence). The V end lost 5 bases, the J end lost 10 bases, and 18 bases lay between the germline ends. CDR3 sequence reads: CASSQRRTVVEQFF. CDR3 in DNA: TGTGCCAGCAGCCAACGCCGGACAGTAGTGGAGCAGTTCTTC. The full variable domain, in which reference TRBV7-9 and TRBJ2-1 provide the parts outside the CDR3, is DTGVSQNPRHKITKRGQNVTFRCDPISEHNRLYWYRQTLGQGPEFLTYFQNEAQLEKSRLLSDRFSAERPKGSFSTLEIQRTEQGDSAMYLCASSQRRTVVEQFFGPGTRLTVL.

V is TRBV2 and J is TRBJ2-5; 10 nucleotides line up with TRBD1. The CDR3 has 15 amino acids. Trimming cost V 7 bases and J 3 bases; bases outside gene matches: 8. Germline-derived CDR1 and CDR2 are SNHLY and FYNNEI. The CDR3 DNA follows: TGTGCCAGCACCCCGGGGGGGACAGGGGAAGAGACCCAGTACTTC. Amino acid sequence: CASTPGGTGEETQYF.

The genes are TRBV25-1 and TRBJ2-6; no definite D call. V lost 5 bases, J lost 3 bases, and 11 bases lay in between. CDR1 is MGHDK, CDR2 SYGVNS, per germline. The CDR3 runs to 15 residues. The CDR3 bases are TGTGCCAGCAGTCCAACGGGTGGTGGGGCCAACGTCCTGACTTTC. This gives the protein CASSPTGGGANVLTF. Full variable domain (missing parts from reference TRBV25-1 and TRBJ2-6): EADIYQTPRYLVIGTGKKITLECSQTMGHDKMYWYQQDPGMELHLIHYSYGVNSTEKGDLSSESTVSRIRTEHFPLTLESARPSHTSQYLCASSPTGGGANVLTFGAGSRLTVL.

This rearrangement joins TRBV7-6 to TRBJ2-2; 11 bases align to TRBD1. The length of the CDR3 is 17 residues. Germline values: CDR1 SGHVS, CDR2 FNYEAQ. Trimming removed 8 bases from V and 0 bases from J; junction bases left unmatched: 8. The CDR3 protein is CASYRDRGSANTGELFF. The CDR3 region has the DNA TGTGCCAGCTACCGGGACAGGGGGTCGGCGAACACCGGGGAGCTGTTTTTT.

The J gene is TRBJ1-1, the V gene TRBV5-1; D might be TRBD1 (5 bases). Germline V gene data show CDR1 as SGHRS and CDR2 as YFSETQ. CDR3 length: 13 amino acids. Between the trimmed V and J ends, which lost 4 bases and 3 bases, there was a span of 10 bases. The CDR3 is CASSRGTDTEAFF. DNA of the CDR3: TGCGCCAGCAGCCGCGGGACCGACACTGAAGCTTTCTTT.

The chain couples TRBV6-4 to TRBJ1-1, with D possibly matching TRBD1 (5 bases). The V gene lost 4 bases and the J gene lost 2 bases, with 8 bases spanning the gap. CDR1 and CDR2 (germline): MRHNA, SNTAGT. This CDR3 region has 13 residues. CDR3 in amino acids: CASSGGFNTEAFF. The CDR3 DNA follows: TGTGCCAGCAGTGGGGGCTTCAACACTGAAGCTTTCTTT.

CDR3 sequence: CASSMGGWESTDTQYF. CDR3 sequence (DNA): TGTGCCAGCAGCATGGGAGGGTGGGAGAGCACAGATACGCAGTATTTT. The V and J genes are TRBV7-3 and TRBJ2-3, with 7 bases matching TRBD2. The CDR3 contains 16 residues. J was trimmed by 0 bases and V by 5 bases; bases with no gene match: 8. CDR1 and CDR2 (germline): SGHTA, FQGTGA.